This TCR beta chain was sequenced in a study of cytomegalovirus exposure and HLA in healthy donors. It was with 60 Vbeta and 13 Jbeta primers that the PCR ran. Repertoires were generated with immunoSEQ multiplex PCR, while TCRdb's copy carries only in-frame clones and drops some. Of 160,000 or so clones listed, approximately 80% were seen once; the top ten hold 1.3%. This CDR3 contains 15 residues. The trim removed 5 bases at V and 4 bases at J, leaving 5 bases unmatched. CDR1 SGHTA and CDR2 FQGTGA come from the germline V gene. Study conclusions and caveats: In a later analysis, TCR beta V- and J-gene trimming was associated with a missense DCLRE1C variant.

In its sample, this clone was seen a few times. Its antigen remains unknown. Material: PBMCs. The source of this sequence is a woman in her fifties or sixties in good health and CMV-seronegative. V gene TRBV7-3 combines with J gene TRBJ2-3; 11 positions match TRBD2. The CDR3, as DNA: TGTGCCAGCAGCCCCCGTAGCGGGGGGGCAGATACGCAGTATTTT. Encoded protein: CASSPRSGGADTQYF.